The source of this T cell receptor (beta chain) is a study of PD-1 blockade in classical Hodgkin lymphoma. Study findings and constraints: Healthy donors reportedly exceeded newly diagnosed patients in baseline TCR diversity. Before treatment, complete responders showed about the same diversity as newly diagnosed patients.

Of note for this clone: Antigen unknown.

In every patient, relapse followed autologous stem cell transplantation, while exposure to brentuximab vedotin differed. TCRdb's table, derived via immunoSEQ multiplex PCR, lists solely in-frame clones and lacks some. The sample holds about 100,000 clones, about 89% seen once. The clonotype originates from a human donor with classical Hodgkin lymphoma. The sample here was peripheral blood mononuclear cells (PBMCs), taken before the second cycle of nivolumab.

The CDR3 sequence is CATSRAGQGARETQYF. In DNA, the CDR3 is TGTGCCACCAGCAGGGCGGGACAGGGGGCGAGGGAGACCCAGTACTTC. The chain couples TRBV15 to TRBJ2-5, with TRBD1 matching over 12 bases. The V and J ends lost 3 bases and 5 bases, in that order; junction bases with no gene match: 7. Germline V gene sequence: CDR1 LNHNV, CDR2 YYDKDF (reference sequence). The CDR3 consists of 16 residues. The full variable domain, its missing parts supplied by reference TRBV15 and TRBJ2-5, is DAMVIQNPRYQVTQFGKPVTLSCSQTLNHNVMYWYQQKSSQAPKLLFHYYDKDFNNEADTPDNFQSRRPNTSFCFLDIRSPGLGDTAMYLCATSRAGQGARETQYFGPGTRLLVL.